This T cell receptor beta chain was captured in a study of blood T cell repertoires in COVID-19. Study information: PBMCs, B-cell-depleted T cells, or T cells were the source of the cDNA or gDNA that made up the material.

Germline CDR1 SEHNR, CDR2 FQNEAQ (reference sequence). Unmatched junction bases numbered 9, after V lost 3 bases and J lost 3 bases. The CDR3 has 18 amino acids. In the authors' methods: Nucleated cell number was recorded as an estimate derived from reference gene primer amplification. Produced via immunoSEQ multiplex PCR; TCRdb's table is partial and in-frame only. V, J and clone size derive from that table, while D and trimming were established from the DNA sequence. The sample yields approximately 260,000 clones, less than 90% seen once. The origin of this receptor is a man aged 60 to 69 who had recovered from COVID-19. The specimen sequenced was peripheral blood. The J gene is TRBJ2-3, the V gene TRBV7-9; 13 bases agree with TRBD2. CDR3: CASSFTTSGRAKTDTQYF. In nucleotides, the CDR3 is TGTGCCAGCAGCTTTACTACTAGCGGGAGGGCCAAGACAGATACGCAGTATTTT.